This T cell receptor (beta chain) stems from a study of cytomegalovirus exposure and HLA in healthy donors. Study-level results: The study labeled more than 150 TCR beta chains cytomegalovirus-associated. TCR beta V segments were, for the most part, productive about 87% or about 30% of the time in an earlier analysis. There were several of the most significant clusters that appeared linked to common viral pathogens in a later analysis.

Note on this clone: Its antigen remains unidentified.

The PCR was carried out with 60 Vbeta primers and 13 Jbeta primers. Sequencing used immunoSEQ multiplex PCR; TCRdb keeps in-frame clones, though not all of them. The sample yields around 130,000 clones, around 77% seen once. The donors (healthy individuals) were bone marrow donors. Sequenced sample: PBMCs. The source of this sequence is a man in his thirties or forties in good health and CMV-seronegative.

The CDR3 DNA follows: TGTGCCAGCCAGGGACGGGGGTACGAGCAGTACTTC. Its translation is CASQGRGYEQYF. The rearrangement joins TRBV6-5 to TRBJ2-7; tentatively, D is TRBD2 (6 bases). V was cut by 8 bases and J by 4 bases, with 12 bases left in between. The CDR3 runs 12 residues. Germline V lookup: CDR1 MNHEY, CDR2 SVGAGI.